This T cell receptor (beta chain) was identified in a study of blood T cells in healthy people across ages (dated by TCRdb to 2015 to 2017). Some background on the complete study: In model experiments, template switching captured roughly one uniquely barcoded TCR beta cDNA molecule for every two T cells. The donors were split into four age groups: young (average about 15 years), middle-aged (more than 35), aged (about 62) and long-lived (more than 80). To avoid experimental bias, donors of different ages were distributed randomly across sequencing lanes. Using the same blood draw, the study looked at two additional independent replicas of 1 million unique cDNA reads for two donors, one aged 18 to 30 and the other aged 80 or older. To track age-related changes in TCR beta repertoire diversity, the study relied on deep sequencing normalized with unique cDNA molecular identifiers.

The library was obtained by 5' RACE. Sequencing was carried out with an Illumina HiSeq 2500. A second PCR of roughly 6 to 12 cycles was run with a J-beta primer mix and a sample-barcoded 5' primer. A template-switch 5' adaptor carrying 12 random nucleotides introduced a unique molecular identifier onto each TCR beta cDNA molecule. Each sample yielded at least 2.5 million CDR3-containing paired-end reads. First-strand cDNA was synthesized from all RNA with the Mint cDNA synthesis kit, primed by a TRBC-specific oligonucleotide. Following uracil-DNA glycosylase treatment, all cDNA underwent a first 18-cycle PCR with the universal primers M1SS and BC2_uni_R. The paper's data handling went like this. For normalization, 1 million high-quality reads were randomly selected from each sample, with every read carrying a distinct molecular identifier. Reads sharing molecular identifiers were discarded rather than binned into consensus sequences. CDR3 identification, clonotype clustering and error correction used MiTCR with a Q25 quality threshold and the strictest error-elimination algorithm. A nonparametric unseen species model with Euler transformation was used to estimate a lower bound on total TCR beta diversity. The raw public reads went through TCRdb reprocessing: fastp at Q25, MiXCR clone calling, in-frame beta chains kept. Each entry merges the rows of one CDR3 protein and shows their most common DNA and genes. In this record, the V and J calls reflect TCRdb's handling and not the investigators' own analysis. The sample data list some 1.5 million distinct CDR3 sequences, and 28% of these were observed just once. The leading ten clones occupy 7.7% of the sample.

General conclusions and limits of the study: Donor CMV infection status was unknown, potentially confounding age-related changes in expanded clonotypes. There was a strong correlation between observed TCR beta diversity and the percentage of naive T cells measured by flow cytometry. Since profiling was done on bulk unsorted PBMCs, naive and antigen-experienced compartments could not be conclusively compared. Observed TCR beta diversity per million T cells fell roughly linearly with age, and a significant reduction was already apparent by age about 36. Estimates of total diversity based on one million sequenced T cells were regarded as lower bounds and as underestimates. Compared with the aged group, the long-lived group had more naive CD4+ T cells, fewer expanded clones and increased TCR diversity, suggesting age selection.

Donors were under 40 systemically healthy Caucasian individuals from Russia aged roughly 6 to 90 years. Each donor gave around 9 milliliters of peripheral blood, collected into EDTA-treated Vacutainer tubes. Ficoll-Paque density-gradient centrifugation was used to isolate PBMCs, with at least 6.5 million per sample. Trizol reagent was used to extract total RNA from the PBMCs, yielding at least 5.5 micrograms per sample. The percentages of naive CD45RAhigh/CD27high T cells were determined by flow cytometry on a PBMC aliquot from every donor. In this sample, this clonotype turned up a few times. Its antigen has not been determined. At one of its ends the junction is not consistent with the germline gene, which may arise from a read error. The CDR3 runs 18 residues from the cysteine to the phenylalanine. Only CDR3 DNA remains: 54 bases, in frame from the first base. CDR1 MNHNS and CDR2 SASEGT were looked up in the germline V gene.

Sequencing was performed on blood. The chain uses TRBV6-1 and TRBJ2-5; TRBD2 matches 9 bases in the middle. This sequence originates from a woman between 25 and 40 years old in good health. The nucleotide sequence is TGTGCCGGCAGTCCCAGCCCTAGGGGCGGGGGGGCGTGGGAGACCCAGTACTTC. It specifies CAGSPSPRGGGAWETQYF.